Following are 27 T cell receptor beta chains from one sample sequenced in a study of CD8+ T cells in alopecia areata. Sorting of pooled cutaneous lymph node cells used CD4, CD8alpha, NKG2D, NKG2ACE and other markers. RNA was extracted and reverse transcribed into cDNA as the sequencing template. The table came from immunoSEQ multiplex PCR; TCRdb's copy has only in-frame clones and leaves some out. The data show 200,000 to 300,000 clones, with none appearing a single time. Sequences were obtained from CD4+ T cells sorted from a lymph node. The receptors come from a C3H/HeJ mouse with alopecia areata. The MHC haplotype of the strain is H2-k.

Of note for this clone: Genes and germline come from the mouse. The sequenced part of the CDR3 DNA is TGTGCCAGCAGCCAAGGGGACTGGGTAAAC. It encodes CASSQGDWVN. The entire CDR3 reads CASSQGDWVNTLYF. V gene TRBV5 combines with J gene TRBJ2-4, with 9 bases lining up with TRBD2. The CDR3 extends 4 residues past the end of the read, so its final part is completed from the germline J gene. This CDR3 comprises 14 residues. Germline values: CDR1 LGHNA, CDR2 YNLKQL (reference sequence).

This clone was seen only a few times. Gene names are the mouse ones. The read halts 4 residues ahead of the CDR3 end, with the missing end drawn from the germline J gene. This chain uses TRBV1 with TRBJ2-1, with TRBD2 as a possible D gene (6 bases). CDR1 and CDR2 from the germline V gene are NSQYPW and LRSPGD (reference sequence). The CDR3 spans 13 residues. Trimming cost V 6 bases and J 3 bases, with 9 bases left between them. This CDR3 is CTCSGDFYAEQFF. CDR3 DNA (partial): TGCACCTGCAGCGGGGACTTCTATGCT.

Comment on this clone: Gene names refer to mouse genes. Read data end 4 residues before the CDR3 end; the end is taken from the germline J gene. This specimen includes other DNA sequences encoding the same CDR3. The V and J genes are TRBV31 and TRBJ2-1; 13 nucleotides agree with TRBD2. Per germline, CDR1 GKSSPN and CDR2 SITVG. CDR3 length: 15 amino acids. V shed 3 bases and J 3 bases; nucleotides not matched to a gene: 2. The covered CDR3 bases are TGTGCCTGGAGCCGGGACTGGGGGGGCTATGCT. This translates into CAWSRDWGGYA. The CDR3 reads in full as CAWSRDWGGYAEQFF.

This clone was seen more than once but under ten times. These gene names are mouse names. The CDR3 goes on 4 residues after the read ends, and that part is filled in from the germline J gene. The same CDR3 arises from other DNA sequences in this sample as well. This chain uses TRBV5 with TRBJ1-1; D remains unclear. Trimming took off 1 base at V and 1 base at J, with 7 bases between the two ends. Germline V gene sequence: CDR1 LGHNA, CDR2 YNLKQL (reference sequence). CDR3 size: 14 residues. The DNA read from the CDR3 is TGTGCCAGCAGCCAAGGGGGAGGGAACACA. The encoded protein is CASSQGGGNT. The CDR3, in full, reads CASSQGGGNTEVFF.

Comments on this clone: Here the gene names and germline are mouse. The CDR3 is cut off 4 residues early in the read; its end comes from the germline J gene. The same CDR3 arises from other DNA sequences in this sample as well. The rearrangement joins TRBV1 to TRBJ2-1; 7 nucleotides agree with TRBD1. CDR3 size: 13 residues. Germline V gene sequence: CDR1 NSQYPW, CDR2 LRSPGD (reference sequence). Trimming removed 4 bases from V and 5 bases from J; junction bases left unmatched: 2. The DNA read from the CDR3 is TGCACCTGCAGTGACAGGGGAGATGCT. Amino acid sequence: CTCSDRGDA. The full CDR3 protein is CTCSDRGDAEQFF. Using reference TRBV1 and TRBJ2-1 for the parts outside the CDR3, the full variable domain is VTLLEQNPRWRLVPRGQAVNLRCILKNSQYPWMSWYQQDLQKQLQWLFTLRSPGDKEVKSLPGADYLATRVTDTELRLQVANMSQGRTLYCTCSDRGDAEQFFGPGTRLTVL.

In regard to this clone: The gene names given are mouse names. The CDR3 extends 4 residues past the end of the read, so its final part is completed from the germline J gene. This chain connects TRBV13-1 to TRBJ2-7, with 7 bases lining up with TRBD2. CDR1 NSHNY and CDR2 SYGAGN come from the germline V gene. This CDR3 is 13 amino acids long. Incomplete CDR3 DNA: TGTGCCAGCAGTGAAGGCTGGGGGTAT. It codes for CASSEGWGY. The whole CDR3 protein is CASSEGWGYEQYF.

Only a few counts were recorded for this clone. All gene names here are mouse names. The read stops 4 residues short of the end of the CDR3; the missing end is completed from the germline J gene. The chain employs TRBV13-1 and TRBJ2-1; TRBD2 matches at 8 bases. Germline V lookup: CDR1 NSHNY, CDR2 SYGAGN. The length of the CDR3 is 14 residues. J lost 2 bases, V lost 3 bases, and 1 base had no gene match. CDR3 bases read: TGTGCCAGCAGTGGACTGGGGCACTATGCT. Protein product: CASSGLGHYA. The full CDR3 sequence reads CASSGLGHYAEQFF.

The table lists this clone with a few counts. Mouse germline and gene names are used. The read halts 4 residues ahead of the CDR3 end, with the missing end drawn from the germline J gene. The V and J genes are TRBV5 and TRBJ2-5; 10 nucleotides line up with TRBD1. This CDR3 comprises 15 residues. Germline V CDR1 and CDR2: LGHNA, YNLKQL (reference sequence). The CDR3 loop is CASSQPGQGTDTQYF. The part of the CDR3 DNA that was read is TGTGCCAGCAGCCAACCGGGACAGGGGACAGAC.

This clone was found many times. Gene and germline names: mouse. The read terminates 4 residues ahead of where the CDR3 ends, so the germline J gene completes it. The rearrangement links TRBV17 to TRBJ1-1; 7 nucleotides align to TRBD1. CDR1 is MNHDT, CDR2 YYDKIL, per germline. This CDR3 is 15 amino acids long. V trimming: 0 bases; J trimming: 3 bases; junction bases outside the gene matches: 4. This CDR3 is CASSRDRDSYTEVFF. Partial CDR3 DNA: TGTGCTAGCAGTAGAGATAGGGACAGCTACACA. The full variable domain, rest sourced from reference TRBV17 and TRBJ1-1, is DTTVKQNPRYKLARVGKPVNLICSQTMNHDTMYWYQKKPNQAPKLLLFYYDKILNREADTFEKFQSSRPNNSFCSLYIGSAGLEYSAMYLCASSRDRDSYTEVFFGKGTRLTVV.

Turning to this clone: All gene names here are mouse names. The observed sequence ends 4 residues before the CDR3 terminus, with the missing tail filled in from the germline J gene. The gene calls are TRBV5 and TRBJ2-7, with D maybe TRBD1 (5 bases). This CDR3 has 16 amino acids. Deletions cut 1 base from V and 0 bases from J, with 13 bases between. Germline CDR1 LGHNA, CDR2 YNLKQL (reference sequence). The DNA read from the CDR3 is TGTGCCAGCAGCCAAGGGCCAGGGTTGGGCTCCTAT. Amino acids: CASSQGPGLGSY. The full-length CDR3 reads as CASSQGPGLGSYEQYF.

The sample holds a few counts of this clone. Genes and germline are mouse. Read data end 4 residues before the CDR3 end; the end is taken from the germline J gene. The chain employs TRBV1 and TRBJ1-2, with D maybe TRBD1 (5 bases). This CDR3 has 15 residues. CDR1 NSQYPW and CDR2 LRSPGD come from the germline V gene (reference sequence). Between the trimmed V and J ends, which lost 1 base and 3 bases, there was a span of 12 bases. The CDR3 spells CTCSAVAGMDSDYTF. CDR3 DNA, as far as it was read: TGCACCTGCAGTGCAGTGGCAGGGATGGACTCC.

This clone was counted only a few times. Genes here carry mouse names. The CDR3 sequence: CASRGGGASDYTF. Partial CDR3 DNA: TGTGCCAGCAGGGGAGGGGGCGCCTCC. The gene calls are TRBV19 and TRBJ1-2, with 7 bases aligning to TRBD1. The DNA ends 4 residues before the CDR3 does, and the rest of the CDR3 is filled in from the germline J gene. V was pared by 5 bases and J by 4 bases, with 5 bases of the junction left unmatched. The CDR3 has 13 residues. The germline V gene encodes CDR1 FNHDT and CDR2 SITEND (reference sequence).

To note about this clone: Gene names follow the mouse nomenclature. The CDR3 end is not reached by the read, which stops 4 residues before it; the germline J gene fills it in. The chain combines TRBV19 with TRBJ2-2; either TRBD1 or TRBD2 may fit D (5 bases each). V lost 3 bases, J lost 2 bases, and 11 bases lay in between. The CDR3 is made up of 15 amino acids. Germline assignment: CDR1 FNHDT and CDR2 SITEND (reference sequence). This chain's CDR3 is CASSRGKRNTGQLYF. The covered CDR3 bases are TGTGCCAGCAGTAGGGGGAAAAGGAACACCGGG.

With regard to this clone: Gene names and germline refer to mouse. The read ends 4 residues shy of where the CDR3 ends; the end is completed using the germline J gene. The rearrangement uses TRBV31 and TRBJ2-2, with TRBD2 matching 9 bases. Looked up from germline, CDR1 is GKSSPN and CDR2 is SITVG. Germline trimming cut 1 base from V and 1 base from J; bases unmatched to any gene: 4. The CDR3 has 16 residues. CDR3 DNA (partial): TGTGCCTGGAGTCACTGGGACTGGGAAAACACCGGG. Encoded protein: CAWSHWDWENTG. The whole CDR3 protein is CAWSHWDWENTGQLYF.

This clone has a handful of counts. The gene symbols are mouse symbols. Read sequence stops 4 residues before the CDR3 end, and the germline J gene provides the missing end. V gene TRBV14 combines with J gene TRBJ2-4; TRBD2 might be the D (6 bases). This CDR3 has 15 residues. In germline, CDR1 is SGHDT, CDR2 FRDEAV. The germline V and J ends were trimmed by 5 bases and 0 bases, with 13 bases remaining between them. Partial CDR3 DNA: TGTGCCAGCAGCCCTCTGGGGTCTAGTCAAAAC. Its protein is CASSPLGSSQN. The full-length CDR3 reads as CASSPLGSSQNTLYF.

This clone was counted between two and nine times. All gene names here are mouse names. Read data end 4 residues before the CDR3 end; the end is taken from the germline J gene. This sample also contains other DNA sequences that code for the same CDR3. The genes are TRBV13-3 and TRBJ1-1; 9 nucleotides agree with TRBD1. Germline trimming cut 4 bases from V and 1 base from J; bases unmatched to any gene: 2. The CDR3 consists of 14 residues. Germline V CDR1 and CDR2: NNHDY, SYVADS. The CDR3 bases that were read are TGTGCCAGCAGTCTGACAGGGGGGAACACA. Protein product: CASSLTGGNT. The full-length CDR3 reads as CASSLTGGNTEVFF.

Notes on this clone: The gene symbols are mouse symbols. Read sequence stops 4 residues before the CDR3 end, and the germline J gene provides the missing end. Other DNA sequences in this specimen translate into the identical CDR3. V is TRBV19 and J is TRBJ2-7, with 8 bases that match TRBD1. This CDR3 is 14 amino acids long. Germline V gene lookup returns CDR1 FNHDT and CDR2 SITEND (reference sequence). Trimming took 1 base from V and 3 from J; bases not matched to a gene: 3. The CDR3 region is CASSISGQGYEQYF. The covered CDR3 bases are TGTGCCAGCAGTATATCCGGACAGGGCTAT.

This clone was seen a few times. Gene names refer to mouse genes. The read ends 4 residues before the CDR3 terminus; that terminus is restored from the germline J gene. The rearrangement uses TRBV13-2 and TRBJ2-1; D is possibly TRBD2 (6 bases). V lost 3 bases to trimming and J lost 0 bases, with 13 bases between them. The CDR3 length is 16 residues. The V gene's germline CDR1 is NNHNN and CDR2 SYGAGS (reference sequence). The CDR3 loop reads CASGARLGLNYAEQFF. The CDR3 DNA, read in part, is TGTGCCAGCGGTGCTCGTCTGGGGCTTAACTATGCT.

Worth noting for this clone: Here the gene names and germline are mouse. Coverage ceases 4 residues before the CDR3 finishes, and the germline J gene fills in the end. This chain uses TRBV19 with TRBJ2-3; TRBD2 agrees at 7 bases. The CDR3 contains 16 residues. Germline CDR1 and CDR2: FNHDT and SITEND (reference sequence). V gave up 3 bases and J gave up 0 bases; unmatched junction bases: 7. The sequenced CDR3 bases are TGTGCCAGCAGTAATGGCTGGGGGTCTAGTGCAGAA. The encoded protein is CASSNGWGSSAE. From start to end, the CDR3 is CASSNGWGSSAETLYF.

In regard to this clone: The germline and genes are mouse ones. Read coverage stops 3 residues before the CDR3 terminus; the germline J gene supplies the remainder. The sample has other DNA sequences that encode this CDR3 too. V and J are TRBV13-1 and TRBJ1-6; D unclear. TRBJ1-6 belongs to the ORF category, with a function that is uncertain. Trimming removed 0 bases at V and 5 bases at J, with 3 bases between. CDR3 length: 13 amino acids. Per the germline V gene, CDR1 is NSHNY and CDR2 is SYGAGN. Here the CDR3 reads CASSDEDNSPLYF. The CDR3 DNA, read in part, is TGTGCCAGCAGTGATGAAGATAATTCGCCC.

As regards this clone: Gene and germline names: mouse. Read data end 4 residues before the CDR3 end; the end is taken from the germline J gene. The chain couples TRBV1 to TRBJ1-1; D remains ambiguous. The CDR3 covers 15 residues. V lost 2 bases and J 0 bases, leaving 10 bases between the germline ends. Germline assignment: CDR1 NSQYPW and CDR2 LRSPGD (reference sequence). Incomplete CDR3 DNA: TGCACCTGCAGTGCAAGGAGGAGGGCAAACACA. Its protein product is CTCSARRRANT. The CDR3 reads in full as CTCSARRRANTEVFF.

Concerning this clone: Gene names denote mouse genes. The sequence runs out 4 residues before the end of the CDR3; the remainder is reconstructed from the germline J gene. The sample holds other DNA sequences that translate to the same CDR3. The rearrangement uses TRBV19 and TRBJ2-7; D call uncertain. V lost 2 bases and J lost 3, with 6 bases in between. The germline CDR1 and CDR2 sequences are FNHDT and SITEND (reference sequence). The CDR3 totals 12 residues. The CDR3 region is CASSIHNYEQYF. The sequenced part of the CDR3 DNA is TGTGCCAGCAGTATCCACAACTAT.

This clone was observed a few times. The listed genes are named as in mouse. The read finishes 4 residues shy of the CDR3 end, and the germline J gene is used to complete it. The chain recombines TRBV5 with TRBJ2-3, with D possibly matching TRBD1 (6 bases). Germline lookup yields CDR1 LGHNA and CDR2 YNLKQL (reference sequence). The CDR3 runs to 14 residues. V shed 4 bases and J shed 0 bases, with 8 bases lying between them. This CDR3 reads CASSRTDSAETLYF. The DNA read from the CDR3 is TGTGCCAGCAGCCGGACAGATAGTGCAGAA.

Comment on this clone: The gene symbols are mouse symbols. Read data end 4 residues before the CDR3 end; the end is taken from the germline J gene. The rearrangement uses TRBV19 and TRBJ2-5; TRBD1 aligns across 8 bases. The trim removed 1 base at V and 2 bases at J, leaving 12 bases unmatched. There are 18 residues in the CDR3. The germline gives CDR1 FNHDT, CDR2 SITEND (reference sequence). The sequenced part of the CDR3 DNA is TGTGCCAGCAGTATAAACGCAGGGGGCGCGGGGGGCCAAGAC. It specifies CASSINAGGAGGQD. The entire CDR3 sequence reads CASSINAGGAGGQDTQYF. The whole variable domain, remainder taken from reference TRBV19 and TRBJ2-5, is GGIITQTPKFLIGQEGQKLTLKCQQNFNHDTMYWYRQDSGKGLRLIYYSITENDLQKGDLSEGYDASREKKSSFSLTVTSAQKNEMAVFLCASSINAGGAGGQDTQYFGPGTRLLVL.

This clone was detected only a few times. Gene names follow the mouse nomenclature. With the read ending 4 residues before the CDR3 end, the germline J gene is used to fill in that end. The chain employs TRBV19 and TRBJ2-7; TRBD1 matches 7 bases. This CDR3 spans 14 amino acids. V trimming: 4 bases; J trimming: 0 bases; junction bases outside the gene matches: 4. Germline V gene lookup returns CDR1 FNHDT and CDR2 SITEND (reference sequence). The CDR3 region is CASSPRDSSYEQYF. The sequenced CDR3 bases are TGTGCCAGCAGTCCTCGGGACAGCTCCTAT.

Points on this clone: Mouse germline and gene names are used. The CDR3 goes on 4 residues after the read ends, and that part is filled in from the germline J gene. V usage is TRBV13-1 and J usage is TRBJ2-7; a weak D match, TRBD1 (5 bases). Between the trimmed V and J ends, which lost 3 bases and 0 bases, there was a span of 10 bases. The CDR3 loop spans 14 amino acids. From germline, CDR1 is NSHNY and CDR2 SYGAGN. CDR3 in amino acids: CASSGGVSSYEQYF. Partial CDR3 DNA: TGTGCCAGCAGTGGAGGGGTCAGCTCCTAT.

Points on this clone: Each gene name is a mouse one. The missing CDR3 end, 4 residues past where the read stops, is filled in from the germline J gene. At the DNA level, this CDR3 is encoded by other sequences in the same sample as well. This chain connects TRBV13-1 to TRBJ2-3; the match to TRBD2 covers 10 bases. Germline V gene lookup returns CDR1 NSHNY and CDR2 SYGAGN. J lost 0 bases, V lost 5 bases, and 3 bases had no gene match. The CDR3 length is 15 residues. Incomplete CDR3 DNA: TGTGCCAGCAGGGGGGACTGGGGTAGTGCAGAA. As protein: CASRGDWGSAE. The entire CDR3 sequence reads CASRGDWGSAETLYF.